The sequence of this T cell receptor (beta chain) was determined in a study of blood T cell repertoires in COVID-19. Study details: Samples came from the United States, Italy and Spain, spanning acute and convalescent COVID-19.

Either two negative PCRs, clearance, or symptom resolution qualified Cohort 3 donors as recovered. In germline, CDR1 is LGHDT, CDR2 YNNKEL (reference sequence). Trimming cost V 4 bases and J 0 bases; bases outside gene matches: 2. CDR3 length equals 15 residues. The data were produced by immunoSEQ multiplex PCR, yet TCRdb's version contains in-frame clones alone and is incomplete. The sample contains some 250,000 clones, about 89% of which appear only once. The receptor's source is a man aged 35 to 55 who had recovered from COVID-19. Sequencing was done on a sample of PBMCs or T cells enriched from blood (not recorded which). The chain carries TRBV3-1 (or the pseudogene TRBV3-2) and TRBJ2-1; 8 bases are a match to TRBD2. CDR3 sequence (DNA): TGTGCCAGCAGCCGTAGCGGGGTCTCCTACAATGAGCAGTTCTTC. Protein: CASSRSGVSYNEQFF.